The 24 T cell receptor beta chains given below trace back to one sample, sequenced in a study of cytomegalovirus exposure and HLA in healthy donors. PCR primers comprised 60 Vbeta and 13 Jbeta primers. The protocol was immunoSEQ multiplex PCR, while the TCRdb copy is restricted to in-frame clones and leaves out a portion. The profile shows nearly 200,000 clones, roughly 83% of them singletons. Source material: PBMCs. The receptors shown here come from a male donor in good health and CMV-seropositive.

The rearrangement joins TRBV27 to TRBJ2-1, with a possible D match to TRBD2 (6 bases). The CDR3 sequence is 17 residues long. Trimming removed 2 bases from V and 6 bases from J, with 20 bases in between. Per germline, CDR1 MNHEY and CDR2 SMNVEV (reference sequence). Here the CDR3 DNA reads TGTGCCAGCAGTTTAGGGCGCGGCGGGGTTGGACCCAATGAGCAGTTCTTC. Translated: CASSLGRGGVGPNEQFF.

The chain is built from TRBV7-6 and TRBJ2-3; D unresolved. Deletions cut 4 bases from V and 2 bases from J, with 7 bases between. The CDR3 sequence is 13 residues long. Germline V gene sequence: CDR1 SGHVS, CDR2 FNYEAQ. CDR3 nucleotide sequence: TGTGCCAGCAGCTCAGGTTCCACAGATACGCAGTATTTT. It specifies CASSSGSTDTQYF.

V gene TRBV6-5 combines with J gene TRBJ1-1; D call uncertain. Germline loops: CDR1 MNHEY, CDR2 SVGAGI. Trimming cost V 5 bases and J 1 base, with 11 bases left between them. The CDR3 consists of 14 residues. As DNA, the CDR3 is TGTGCCAGCAGTCTAAAGATTCAGAACACTGAAGCTTTCTTT. This encodes CASSLKIQNTEAFF.

The J gene is TRBJ1-5, the V gene TRBV9; D might be TRBD1 (5 bases). This CDR3 is 14 amino acids long. Trimming cost V 0 bases and J 3 bases, with 7 bases left between them. Germline CDR1 and CDR2: SGDLS and YYNGEE. The CDR3 DNA reads as TGTGCCAGCAGCGTAGGGGGGGACAATCAGCCCCAGCATTTT. Residues: CASSVGGDNQPQHF.

The chain uses TRBV7-2 and TRBJ2-1; TRBD2 might be the D (5 bases). This CDR3 is 15 amino acids long. V lost 3 bases and J lost 9, with 18 bases in between. Germline CDR1 and CDR2: SGHTA and FQGNSA. CDR3 sequence (DNA): TGTGCCAGCAGCTTCACCGGGATTACAACGGGTGAGCAGTTCTTC. Translating gives CASSFTGITTGEQFF.

The V and J genes are TRBV5-6 and TRBJ2-2; 7 bases match TRBD2. Germline V CDR1 and CDR2: SGHDT, YYEEEE. CDR3 size: 17 residues. The ends lost 0 bases at V and 4 bases at J; junction bases unmatched: 9. The CDR3 coding sequence is TGTGCCAGCAGCTTGGCCCGAGAGGGAGGGCCCACCGGGGAGCTGTTTTTT. It translates to CASSLAREGGPTGELFF. Full variable domain (remainder filled in from reference TRBV5-6 and TRBJ2-2): DAGVTQSPTHLIKTRGQQVTLRCSPKSGHDTVSWYQQALGQGPQFIFQYYEEEERQRGNFPDRFSGHQFPNYSSELNVNALLLGDSALYLCASSLAREGGPTGELFFGEGSRLTVL.

CDR3 nucleotide sequence: TGTGCCAGCAGCGGACGGACAGTCACAGATACGCAGTATTTT. This translates into CASSGRTVTDTQYF. The chain uses TRBV9 and TRBJ2-3; D possibly corresponds to TRBD1 (6 bases). The CDR3 covers 14 residues. From germline, CDR1 is SGDLS and CDR2 YYNGEE. V lost 3 bases, J lost 2 bases, and 10 bases lay in between.

The CDR3 DNA reads as TGTGCCAGCAGAAGGAATGGACTAGCGGGGTCTGAGCAGTTCTTC. Its protein product is CASRRNGLAGSEQFF. The rearrangement links TRBV6-4 to TRBJ2-1; 12 nucleotides agree with TRBD2. Germline V CDR1 and CDR2: MRHNA, SNTAGT. Trimming removed 6 bases from V and 9 bases from J; junction bases left unmatched: 9. The CDR3 has 15 residues.

The V and J genes are TRBV19 and TRBJ1-2; D remains unclear. This CDR3 is built from 10 residues. CDR1 and CDR2 from the germline V gene are LNHDA and SQIVND (reference sequence). V gave up 9 bases and J gave up 7 bases, with 9 bases separating them. CDR3 coding DNA: TGTGCCAGCGGGGATTTTGGCTACACCTTC. Protein: CASGDFGYTF.

V and J are TRBV7-6 and TRBJ1-2, with D uncertain. V was trimmed by 0 bases and J by 3 bases, leaving 5 bases between them. The CDR3 spans 13 residues. The germline V gene has CDR1 SGHVS and CDR2 FNYEAQ. DNA for the CDR3: TGTGCCAGCAGCTTAGCCGGTGACTATGGCTACACCTTC. It specifies CASSLAGDYGYTF.

The J gene is TRBJ1-1, the V gene TRBV4-3, with a weak D call TRBD1 (6 bases). Germline assignment: CDR1 LGHNA and CDR2 YSLEER. V was cut by 0 bases and J by 5 bases, with 16 bases left in between. This CDR3 has 16 residues. CDR3 protein: CASSQDELGGLTEAFF. Here the CDR3 DNA reads TGCGCCAGCAGCCAAGATGAACTCGGGGGGCTGACTGAAGCTTTCTTT.

The chain uses TRBV9 and TRBJ1-3, with unresolved D. V was cut by 5 bases and J by 1 base, with 13 bases left in between. The CDR3 extends over 15 amino acids. Germline V gives CDR1 SGDLS, CDR2 YYNGEE. CDR3 sequence (DNA): TGTGCCAGCAGGGGTGAGGGTTTATCTGGAAACACCATATATTTT. It is translated as CASRGEGLSGNTIYF.

The rearrangement joins TRBV10-3 to TRBJ2-1, with TRBD2 matching over 10 bases. Germline-derived CDR1 and CDR2 are ENHRY and SYGVKD. The CDR3 contains 15 residues. With 6 bases clipped from V and 7 bases from J, the junction kept 9 bases outside the gene matches. CDR3 sequence: CAIRELAGAPNEQFF. The CDR3 nucleotides read TGTGCCATCAGGGAGCTAGCGGGGGCTCCAAATGAGCAGTTCTTC.

V gene TRBV7-9 combines with J gene TRBJ1-4, with TRBD1 matching over 7 bases. The CDR3 length is 13 residues. Germline V gene sequence: CDR1 SEHNR, CDR2 FQNEAQ (reference sequence). The ends lost 4 bases at V and 6 bases at J; junction bases unmatched: 2. The CDR3 DNA is TGTGCCAGCAGCTATACAGGGGATGAAAAACTGTTTTTT. Translated: CASSYTGDEKLFF.

The chain uses TRBV28 and TRBJ1-2, with a tentative D call TRBD1 (5 bases). The CDR3 spans 11 residues. V lost 11 bases, J lost 5 bases, and 12 bases lay in between. Germline V gene sequence: CDR1 MDHEN, CDR2 SYDVKM. CDR3 region: CAGSGHYGYTF. CDR3 sequence (DNA): TGTGCCGGTTCAGGACATTATGGCTACACCTTC.

The rearrangement joins TRBV5-1 to TRBJ2-3, with D uncertain. The CDR3 has 14 amino acids. With 3 bases removed from V and 0 bases from J, the gap between germline ends came to 8 bases. In germline, CDR1 is SGHRS, CDR2 YFSETQ. CDR3 region: CASSSLVSTDTQYF. The CDR3 coding sequence is TGCGCCAGCAGCTCCTTAGTTAGCACAGATACGCAGTATTTT.

DNA for the CDR3: TGTGCCAGCTCACCTGGGCCCGTTGGGGAGCAGTTCTTC. Encoded protein: CASSPGPVGEQFF. V is TRBV18 and J is TRBJ2-1; D ambiguous. The CDR3 has 13 amino acids. Germline V gives CDR1 KGHSH, CDR2 LQKENI. V lost 3 bases, J lost 10 bases, and 13 bases lay in between.

In this sample, this clone turned up a few times. The J gene is TRBJ1-5, the V gene TRBV6-1; TRBD1 might be the D (5 bases). The CDR3 has 14 residues. V lost 5 bases and J 3 bases, leaving 11 bases between the germline ends. The germline gives CDR1 MNHNS, CDR2 SASEGT. CDR3 nucleotide sequence: TGTGCCAGCAGTCAGACAGCCTTCAATCAGCCCCAGCATTTT. Protein product: CASSQTAFNQPQHF.

This chain joins TRBV27 and TRBJ1-1; weak D call: TRBD1 (6 bases). The CDR3 totals 15 residues. The germline CDR1 and CDR2 sequences are MNHEY and SMNVEV (reference sequence). For the CDR3, the DNA is TGTGCTCACCCTCCAGAAAGGGACATGAACACTGAAGCTTTCTTT. Its protein product is CAHPPERDMNTEAFF.

The J gene is TRBJ1-5, the V gene TRBV6-5; 7 positions match TRBD1. Germline CDR1 and CDR2: MNHEY and SVGAGI. Trimming cost V 5 bases and J 1 base; bases outside gene matches: 2. The CDR3 is made up of 14 amino acids. CDR3: CASSEQGSNQPQHF. CDR3 sequence (DNA): TGTGCCAGCAGTGAACAGGGGAGCAATCAGCCCCAGCATTTT.

The V gene is TRBV5-1, the J gene TRBJ2-7, with D perhaps TRBD1 (6 bases). Trimming took 3 bases from V and 3 from J, leaving 13 bases between them. CDR3 length equals 14 residues. Germline V lookup: CDR1 SGHRS, CDR2 YFSETQ. For the CDR3, the DNA is TGCGCCAGCAGCTCAGGGGTGTTAGGCTACGAGCAGTACTTC. It codes for CASSSGVLGYEQYF.

This clone occurred a few times. This rearrangement joins TRBV6-1 to TRBJ2-3, with D unclear. Per the germline V gene, CDR1 is MNHNS and CDR2 is SASEGT. There are 14 residues in the CDR3. Trimming left V 7 bases short and J 2 bases short, with 13 bases between. The DNA of the CDR3 is TGTGCCAGCAAGTTGCCCGGGTACACAGATACGCAGTATTTT. Amino acids: CASKLPGYTDTQYF.

The CDR3 coding sequence is TGTGCCAGCAGCTTGGAGACAGGGAATGAAAAACTGTTTTTT. Protein sequence: CASSLETGNEKLFF. The rearrangement links TRBV5-4 to TRBJ1-4, with TRBD1 matching over 7 bases. CDR3 length: 14 residues. Germline assignment: CDR1 SGHNT and CDR2 YYREEE (reference sequence). The V and J ends lost 0 bases and 5 bases, in that order; junction bases with no gene match: 1.

The chain uses TRBV7-2 and TRBJ2-3; possible D gene TRBD2, 5 bases. The V gene lost 5 bases and the J gene lost 6 bases, with 9 bases spanning the gap. Germline CDR1 is SGHTA and CDR2 is FQGNSA. The CDR3 totals 12 residues. The CDR3 reads CASSEDFDTQYF. The CDR3 nucleotides are TGTGCCAGCAGCGAGGACTTTGATACGCAGTATTTT.